A single sample gave rise to the 5 T cell receptor beta chains below, sequenced in a study of T cells after posttransplantation cyclophosphamide. Control samples came 1 year after myeloablative marrow transplants with methotrexate plus calcineurin inhibitor. Generated by immunoSEQ multiplex PCR, the TCRdb table keeps only in-frame clones and is missing some. This table holds over 4,500 clones, approximately 80% found once. The material sequenced was PBMCs, taken after an allogeneic stem cell transplant with a calcineurin inhibitor and methotrexate. These receptors were collected from a male patient aged 35 to 55 who received an allogeneic stem cell transplant from an unrelated donor, was CMV-positive, and had chronic GVHD only. Some T cells may be transferred from the graft donor.

A single count supports this clone. V usage is TRBV9 and J usage is TRBJ1-1; D ambiguous. V was pared by 3 bases and J by 0 bases, with 6 bases between. The germline V gene has CDR1 SGDLS and CDR2 YYNGEE. This CDR3 spans 13 amino acids. CDR3 amino acids: CASSAPMNTEAFF. The CDR3 DNA follows: TGTGCCAGCAGCGCCCCAATGAACACTGAAGCTTTCTTT.

V and J are TRBV5-1 and TRBJ2-7; TRBD2 agrees at 8 bases. V shed 5 bases, J shed 5 bases, and the junction held 12 bases outside the gene matches. The CDR3 has 15 residues. The germline V gene has CDR1 SGHRS and CDR2 YFSETQ. CDR3 residues: CASRLAGRGGNEQYF. The DNA of the CDR3 is TGCGCCAGCAGACTCGCGGGACGGGGGGGGAACGAGCAGTACTTC.

This chain uses TRBV5-6 with TRBJ1-5; tentative D call: TRBD1 (5 bases). V gave up 4 bases and J gave up 1 base, with 12 bases separating them. The germline V gene has CDR1 SGHDT and CDR2 YYEEEE. The CDR3 spans 15 residues. The CDR3 spells CASSLGPQSNQPQHF. The CDR3 DNA follows: TGTGCCAGCAGCCTGGGGCCACAGAGCAATCAGCCCCAGCATTTT.

This clone has only one observation. V usage is TRBV19 and J usage is TRBJ1-1; D ambiguous. The CDR3 contains 10 residues. Trimming removed 10 bases at V and 1 base at J, with 4 bases between. Germline V CDR1 and CDR2: LNHDA, SQIVND (reference sequence). CDR3 in DNA: TGTGCCACCAGGAACACTGAAGCTTTCTTT. Encoded protein: CATRNTEAFF.

This rearrangement joins TRBV4-2 to TRBJ1-5; D ambiguous. Germline V gene sequence: CDR1 LGHNA, CDR2 YNFKEQ. This CDR3 is 15 amino acids long. V gave up 1 base and J gave up 5 bases, with 12 bases separating them. CDR3: CASSQVRGNHQPQHF. The CDR3 nucleotides are TGTGCCAGCAGCCAAGTGCGTGGTAACCATCAGCCCCAGCATTTT.